This TCR beta chain was identified in a study of Graves' ophthalmopathy and Graves' hyperthyroidism. The length of the CDR3 is 16 residues. Germline CDR1 is MNHEY and CDR2 is SVGEGT. V trimming: 6 bases; J trimming: 3 bases; junction bases outside the gene matches: 11. This clonotype showed up many times. For repertoire sequencing, the TCR beta CDR3 regions were amplified from RNA transcripts. In the first round, RT-PCR was carried out with HTBI primers, and a multiplex PCR formed the second round. MiXCR, run by TCRdb on the multiplex PCR reads, gives a single entry per CDR3 protein. This sample has over 500,000 distinct CDR3 sequences, with approximately 21% found just once.

V and J are TRBV6-2 or TRBV6-3 and TRBJ2-7, with 10 positions matching TRBD1. Specimen: peripheral blood. The clonotype comes from a young woman with stable Graves' hyperthyroidism. Some clones in this sample may be carry-over from other donors' samples. This CDR3 reads CASRSGQGNWHYEQYF. Written as DNA, the CDR3 is TGTGCCAGCAGATCGGGACAGGGGAATTGGCACTACGAGCAGTACTTC.